The 32 T cell receptor beta chains given below trace back to one sample, sequenced in a study of blood T cell repertoires in COVID-19. Only in-frame clones appear in the TCRdb table, and some are missing; sequencing was by immunoSEQ multiplex PCR. Here the sample spans around 72,000 clones, around 78% being singletons. What was sequenced was peripheral blood. The receptors originated from a woman aged 80 or over with acute or convalescent COVID-19.

The gene calls are TRBV2 and TRBJ2-7, with 14 bases lining up with TRBD2. The length of the CDR3 is 17 residues. Germline V gene lookup returns CDR1 SNHLY and CDR2 FYNNEI. Germline trimming cut 7 bases from V and 3 bases from J; bases unmatched to any gene: 11. Here the CDR3 reads CASTSAGLAGALYEQYF. The CDR3 DNA reads TGTGCCAGCACAAGTGCGGGACTAGCGGGGGCCCTCTACGAGCAGTACTTC.

The chain recombines TRBV27 with TRBJ2-2, with TRBD1 identical over 10 bases. The CDR3 consists of 19 residues. Germline loops: CDR1 MNHEY, CDR2 SMNVEV (reference sequence). V lost 2 bases to trimming and J lost 4 bases; unmatched junction nucleotides: 13. CDR3 residues: CASSLGGSDRGHVTGELFF. The CDR3 region has the DNA TGTGCCAGCAGTTTAGGAGGGTCAGACAGGGGGCATGTCACCGGGGAGCTGTTTTTT.

The CDR3 loop is CASSQGASGSFGEQFF. CDR3 DNA sequence: TGTGCCAGCAGCCAAGGCGCTAGCGGGAGTTTCGGTGAGCAGTTCTTC. The genes are TRBV3-1 (or the pseudogene TRBV3-2) and TRBJ2-1, with 10 positions matching TRBD2. There are 16 residues in the CDR3. V lost 1 base to trimming and J lost 9 bases; unmatched junction nucleotides: 9. CDR1 and CDR2 from the germline V gene are LGHDT and YNNKEL (reference sequence).

The chain employs TRBV9 and TRBJ2-3; D is undetermined. Germline V gene data show CDR1 as SGDLS and CDR2 as YYNGEE. V lost 0 bases, J lost 4 bases, and 12 bases lay in between. This CDR3 region has 15 residues. CDR3 DNA: TGTGCCAGCAGCGTAGCCCCGTTCCAGGCAGATACGCAGTATTTT. As protein: CASSVAPFQADTQYF.

V gene TRBV30 combines with J gene TRBJ2-7; D not certain. From germline, CDR1 is GTSNPN and CDR2 SVGIG (reference sequence). The CDR3 runs 15 residues. V lost 1 base and J 0 bases, leaving 13 bases between the germline ends. The DNA of the CDR3 is TGTGCCTGGAGTGCGATCCGGGTTAGCTCCTACGAGCAGTACTTC. Protein: CAWSAIRVSSYEQYF.

The V gene is TRBV29-1, the J gene TRBJ1-2; the D is unclear. Germline CDR1 reads SQVTM; CDR2 reads ANQGSEA. V lost 2 bases, J lost 4 bases, and 5 bases lay in between. The CDR3 runs to 11 residues. The CDR3 DNA reads as TGCAGCGTTGAACAGGTCTATGGCTACACCTTC. Its translation is CSVEQVYGYTF.

This clone appeared a few times. The chain recombines TRBV19 with TRBJ1-5, with 7 bases fitting TRBD1. With 2 bases clipped from V and 0 bases from J, the junction kept 1 base outside the gene matches. The CDR3 runs to 15 residues. The germline gives CDR1 LNHDA, CDR2 SQIVND (reference sequence). The CDR3 nucleotides are TGTGCCAGTAGTATAACAGGGGATAGCAATCAGCCCCAGCATTTT. Encoded protein: CASSITGDSNQPQHF.

V and J are TRBV19 and TRBJ2-7; 9 positions agree with TRBD1. There are 17 residues in the CDR3. Germline trimming cut 3 bases from V and 2 bases from J; bases unmatched to any gene: 11. The germline V gene has CDR1 LNHDA and CDR2 SQIVND (reference sequence). The CDR3 DNA is TGTGCCAGTAGTATGTCGGGACAGGGCCTCTTTCCCTACGAGCAGTACTTC. Translation gives CASSMSGQGLFPYEQYF.

This clone was observed a handful of times. The V and J genes are TRBV7-2 and TRBJ2-4; D ambiguous. The CDR3 contains 14 residues. The ends were cut back, 0 bases at V and 9 bases at J, with 12 bases in the middle. Germline loops: CDR1 SGHTA, CDR2 FQGNSA. In nucleotides, the CDR3 is TGTGCCAGCAGCTTAGCGCTAGGTGGTGGCATTCAGTACTTC. Protein sequence: CASSLALGGGIQYF.

V is TRBV18 and J is TRBJ2-7, with TRBD2 matching 9 bases. From germline, CDR1 is KGHSH and CDR2 LQKENI. The CDR3 covers 16 residues. J lost 0 bases, V lost 4 bases, and 7 bases had no gene match. CDR3 in amino acids: CASSLYRTSDSYEQYF. The DNA of the CDR3 is TGTGCCAGCTCACTGTACCGGACTAGCGACTCCTACGAGCAGTACTTC.

This sequence joins TRBV2 and TRBJ1-3; D is uncertain. CDR1 SNHLY and CDR2 FYNNEI come from the germline V gene. The CDR3 has 13 amino acids. Between the trimmed V and J ends, which lost 6 bases and 3 bases, there was a span of 9 bases. CDR3 DNA sequence: TGTGCCAGCAGCGGCCAGGTTGGAAACACCATATATTTT. This gives the protein CASSGQVGNTIYF.

This clone was observed once. This chain connects TRBV5-1 to TRBJ1-4; D is perhaps TRBD1 (6 bases). There are 15 residues in the CDR3. From germline, CDR1 is SGHRS and CDR2 YFSETQ. V was shortened by 2 bases and J by 8 bases, with 16 bases between the two germline ends. CDR3: CASSLLGGLGEKLFF. CDR3 DNA: TGCGCCAGCAGCTTATTAGGGGGTTTGGGAGAAAAACTGTTTTTT.

Worth noting for this clone: This sample includes further DNA sequences coding for the same CDR3. The chain joins TRBV3-1 (or the pseudogene TRBV3-2) to TRBJ1-5; weak D call: TRBD1 (5 bases). Germline loops: CDR1 LGHDT, CDR2 YNNKEL (reference sequence). This CDR3 has 15 amino acids. Between the trimmed V and J ends, which lost 6 bases and 4 bases, there was a span of 16 bases. The CDR3 bases are TGTGCCAGCAGTCAAAATCCAGGGTCGAATCAGCCCCAGCATTTT. It translates to CASSQNPGSNQPQHF.

The gene calls are TRBV9 and TRBJ2-2, with TRBD1 identical over 7 bases. Germline CDR1 reads SGDLS; CDR2 reads YYNGEE. This CDR3 has 16 amino acids. J lost 0 bases, V lost 1 base, and 3 bases had no gene match. CDR3 DNA sequence: TGTGCCAGCAGCGTATATGACAGGGCGAACACCGGGGAGCTGTTTTTT. Amino acids: CASSVYDRANTGELFF.

This sequence joins TRBV27 and TRBJ1-1, with unresolved D. V dropped 7 bases and J dropped 0 bases, with 15 bases sitting between them. This CDR3 is 15 amino acids long. Germline-derived CDR1 and CDR2 are MNHEY and SMNVEV (reference sequence). CDR3 loop: CASTSSTGVNTEAFF. CDR3 DNA: TGTGCCAGCACATCTTCTACCGGGGTGAACACTGAAGCTTTCTTT.

The rearrangement joins TRBV11-1 to TRBJ1-1; no clear D gene. CDR1 and CDR2 (germline): SGHAT, FQDESV (reference sequence). This CDR3 comprises 13 residues. Trimming pared 1 base from V and 3 bases from J, leaving 6 bases between. The CDR3 region has the DNA TGTGCCAGCAGCTTAGGGCGGTACACTGAAGCTTTCTTT. Translated, it gives CASSLGRYTEAFF.

The chain uses TRBV19 and TRBJ1-5, with D tentatively TRBD1 (6 bases). Per the germline V gene, CDR1 is LNHDA and CDR2 is SQIVND (reference sequence). This CDR3 comprises 14 residues. The V end was cut by 6 bases, the J end by 3 bases, with 12 bases between. CDR3 DNA sequence: TGTGCCAGTAGCACCGGGACATACAATCAGCCCCAGCATTTT. As protein: CASSTGTYNQPQHF.

J is TRBJ1-6 and V is TRBV18, with 9 bases lining up with TRBD1. The CDR3 length is 14 residues. The germline gives CDR1 KGHSH, CDR2 LQKENI. V was clipped by 3 bases and J by 11 bases; unmatched bases: 5. The CDR3 nucleotides are TGTGCCAGCTCACCGGGACAGGGACTTCCACCCCTCCACTTT. Translating it yields CASSPGQGLPPLHF.

This chain links TRBV3-1 (or the pseudogene TRBV3-2) with TRBJ2-1, with TRBD2 matching 10 bases. The CDR3 contains 14 residues. Losses at the gene ends were 1 base for V and 15 bases for J; bases not matched to a gene: 9. Germline V CDR1 and CDR2: LGHDT, YNNKEL (reference sequence). CDR3: CASSQGPGLATPFF. The CDR3 DNA sequence: TGTGCCAGCAGCCAAGGGCCGGGACTAGCGACCCCGTTCTTC.

The chain uses TRBV29-1 and TRBJ2-7; D is uncertain. Germline loops: CDR1 SQVTM, CDR2 ANQGSEA. The CDR3 sequence is 12 residues long. The ends were cut back, 1 base at V and 2 bases at J, with 6 bases in the middle. CDR3 sequence reads: CSVEGSAYEQYF. CDR3 DNA: TGCAGCGTTGAAGGCAGCGCCTACGAGCAGTACTTC.

CDR3 sequence (DNA): TGTGCCAGCTCACCACCAGGACTAGCGGGCGTCTACGAGCAGTACTTC. Translation: CASSPPGLAGVYEQYF. This chain uses TRBV18 with TRBJ2-7; 11 nucleotides match TRBD2. CDR1 and CDR2 (germline): KGHSH, LQKENI. The ends lost 0 bases at V and 3 bases at J; junction bases unmatched: 4. CDR3 length equals 16 residues. The full variable domain, its missing parts supplied by reference TRBV18 and TRBJ2-7, is NAGVMQNPRHLVRRRGQEARLRCSPMKGHSHVYWYRQLPEEGLKFMVYLQKENIIDESGMPKERFSAEFPKEGPSILRIQQVVRGDSAAYFCASSPPGLAGVYEQYFGPGTRLTVT.

The chain links TRBV7-9 to TRBJ2-1, with TRBD2 as a possible D gene (5 bases). The CDR3 consists of 17 residues. The V end was cut by 3 bases, the J end by 6 bases, with 21 bases between. Per the germline V gene, CDR1 is SEHNR and CDR2 is FQNEAQ (reference sequence). The CDR3 here is CASSLGGGSLMSNEQFF. In nucleotides, the CDR3 is TGTGCCAGCAGCTTGGGCGGAGGATCGCTTATGTCCAATGAGCAGTTCTTC.

This clone was picked up many times. This chain uses TRBV30 with TRBJ1-1; 7 bases match TRBD1. V gave up 7 bases and J gave up 2 bases; unmatched junction bases: 10. This CDR3 is 14 amino acids long. The germline V gene encodes CDR1 GTSNPN and CDR2 SVGIG (reference sequence). The CDR3 DNA follows: TGTGCCTTACGCTGGGACAGCGCTAACACTGAAGCTTTCTTT. Amino acids: CALRWDSANTEAFF.

The V gene is TRBV5-4, the J gene TRBJ2-4; D is perhaps TRBD2 (6 bases). The CDR3 loop spans 14 amino acids. The V gene lost 4 bases and the J gene lost 8 bases, with 16 bases spanning the gap. The V gene's germline CDR1 is SGHNT and CDR2 YYREEE (reference sequence). This chain's CDR3 is CASSRDPSGDIQYF. The CDR3 coding sequence is TGTGCCAGCAGCCGGGACCCTTCGGGAGACATTCAGTACTTC.

The chain joins TRBV19 to TRBJ2-1; 9 bases align to TRBD2. Trimming at V came to 4 bases and at J to 7 bases, leaving 8 bases not matched to a gene. The CDR3 spans 15 residues. Germline assignment: CDR1 LNHDA and CDR2 SQIVND (reference sequence). As DNA, the CDR3 is TGTGCCAGTAGTACATTAGCGGGGGCGAGGAATGAGCAGTTCTTC. This sequence encodes CASSTLAGARNEQFF.

This rearrangement joins TRBV27 to TRBJ2-1; 10 positions match TRBD2. The V and J ends lost 1 base and 9 bases, in that order; junction bases with no gene match: 9. Looked up from germline, CDR1 is MNHEY and CDR2 is SMNVEV (reference sequence). CDR3 size: 16 residues. For the CDR3, the DNA is TGTGCCAGCAGTTTATGGGCTAGCGGGAGTCCCAGTGAGCAGTTCTTC. Its protein is CASSLWASGSPSEQFF.

The chain has TRBV11-2 and TRBJ2-3; 10 bases align to TRBD1. Germline CDR1 is SGHAT and CDR2 is FQNNGV. This CDR3 contains 15 residues. The V and J ends lost 5 bases and 2 bases, in that order; junction bases with no gene match: 4. Written as DNA, the CDR3 is TGTGCCAGCAGCGTGGGACAGGGGATCACAGATACGCAGTATTTT. Translation gives CASSVGQGITDTQYF.

The sample holds one count of this clone. The chain joins TRBV25-1 to TRBJ1-1; D remains ambiguous. The germline V and J ends were trimmed by 2 bases and 4 bases, with 8 bases remaining between them. This CDR3 spans 13 amino acids. Germline CDR1 reads MGHDK; CDR2 reads SYGVNS. The CDR3 DNA follows: TGTGCCAGCAGTGAAGCTGGCCCCACTGAAGCTTTCTTT. It codes for CASSEAGPTEAFF.

The chain carries TRBV18 and TRBJ2-2; a weak D match, TRBD2 (6 bases). Germline V lookup: CDR1 KGHSH, CDR2 LQKENI. Trimming took 1 base from V and 3 from J, leaving 9 bases between them. This CDR3 has 15 amino acids. The CDR3 sequence is CASSPQRGDTGELFF. The CDR3 DNA sequence: TGTGCCAGCTCACCACAACGCGGGGACACCGGGGAGCTGTTTTTT.

The chain employs TRBV24-1 and TRBJ2-7; 7 positions match TRBD1. The germline V gene has CDR1 KGHDR and CDR2 SFDVKD. The length of the CDR3 is 14 residues. J lost 0 bases, V lost 5 bases, and 3 bases had no gene match. CDR3 loop: CATSGGQDSYEQYF. The CDR3 region has the DNA TGTGCCACCAGTGGAGGACAGGACTCCTACGAGCAGTACTTC.

This clone occurred a few times. The genes are TRBV11-3 and TRBJ2-7; unclear D gene. The CDR3 runs 15 residues. CDR1 is SGHNT and CDR2 is YENEEA in the germline V gene. V lost 3 bases to trimming and J lost 4 bases, with 16 bases between them. CDR3 sequence: CASSFFVPPVYEQYF. CDR3 sequence (DNA): TGTGCCAGCAGCTTCTTCGTCCCACCGGTTTACGAGCAGTACTTC. Looking up the rest from reference TRBV11-3 and TRBJ2-7 gives the full variable domain: EAGVVQSPRYKIIEKKQPVAFWCNPISGHNTLYWYLQNLGQGPELLIRYENEEAVDDSQLPKDRFSAERLKGVDSTLKIQPAELGDSAVYLCASSFFVPPVYEQYFGPGTRLTVT.

This chain joins TRBV5-8 and TRBJ2-5; the match to TRBD1 covers 8 bases. CDR3 size: 16 residues. CDR1 is SGHTS and CDR2 is YDEGEE in the germline V gene. The trim removed 3 bases at V and 3 bases at J, leaving 10 bases unmatched. The CDR3: CASSYHRTGSKETQYF. The DNA for the CDR3 is TGTGCCAGCAGCTACCACCGGACAGGGTCCAAAGAGACCCAGTACTTC.